This T cell receptor (beta chain) comes out of a study of blood T cell repertoires in COVID-19. Study-level information: Specimens from acute and convalescent COVID-19 originated in the United States, Italy and Spain.

Using immunoSEQ multiplex PCR, the repertoire was profiled, and TCRdb retains in-frame clones only, with some absent. The data contain fewer than 70,000 clones, over 60% of them singletons. The TCR originated in a man aged 30 to 39 with COVID-19, enrolled during active disease. The sample comprised peripheral blood.

The CDR3 reads CASSSRQGSMEKLFF. The CDR3 DNA sequence: TGTGCCAGCAGCAGTAGACAGGGGTCAATGGAAAAACTGTTTTTT. The chain couples TRBV11-3 to TRBJ1-4; 8 bases are shared with TRBD1. The V segment lost 5 bases and the J segment 8 bases; nucleotides outside the gene matches: 10. CDR3 size: 15 residues. CDR1 is SGHNT, CDR2 YENEEA, per germline.